Listed below are T cell receptor beta chains from one sample, sequenced in a study of T-cell reconstitution after alpha-beta-depleted transplantation in children. TCRdb reprocessed the PCR reads via MiXCR and lists one record per CDR3 protein. The repertoire holds 500,000 or so distinct CDR3 sequences, with 30% to 35% as singletons. Sample: PBMCs from the stem cell graft donor, taken from the stem cell graft. These receptors came from a human donor who donated a stem cell graft to a child with aplastic anemia. The CDR3 runs from the conserved cysteine through the conserved F or W. Fields, in order: J gene, clone size, D gene, V gene, CDR3 protein, CDR3 DNA. The D gene is left open where the match is weak. The listing skips clone size in some rows; elsewhere it reads once, few, many or a size class.

>TRBJ2-1|few|TRBD2|TRBV11-3
CASSPSGSPYNEQFF
TGTGCCAGCAGCCCTAGCGGATCTCCCTACAATGAGCAGTTCTTC
>TRBJ1-1|.|.|TRBV12-3/TRBV12-4
CASSLELKAFF
TGTGCCAGCAGTTTAGAGCTCAAGGCTTTCTTT
>TRBJ1-5|few|.|TRBV30
CAWSRQDNQPQHF
TGTGCCTGGAGTAGACAGGACAATCAGCCCCAGCATTTT
>TRBJ2-2|few|.|TRBV6-5
CASSLIPVGDNTGELFF
TGTGCCAGCAGTTTAATTCCGGTGGGCGACAACACCGGGGAGCTGTTTTTT
>TRBJ1-1|.|.|TRBV7-9
CASSLGGAIGAFF
TGTGCCAGCAGCCTTGGGGGGGCCATCGGGGCTTTCTTT
>TRBJ2-7|.|TRBD2|TRBV4-1
CASSQQTSGDYEQYF
TGCGCCAGCAGCCAGCAGACTAGCGGCGACTACGAGCAGTACTTC
>TRBJ2-1|few|.|TRBV12-3/TRBV12-4
CASSASFNEQFF
TGTGCCAGCAGTGCTAGCTTTAATGAGCAGTTCTTC
>TRBJ2-5|few|.|TRBV29-1
CSVEFGREETQYF
TGCAGCGTTGAATTTGGCAGGGAGGAGACCCAGTACTTC
>TRBJ2-2|.|TRBD1|TRBV12-3/TRBV12-4
CASSGQGAAGELFF
TGTGCCAGCAGTGGGCAGGGGGCCGCCGGGGAGCTGTTTTTT
>TRBJ2-3|.|TRBD1|TRBV2
CASTSGTASTDTQYF
TGTGCCTCTACCTCCGGGACAGCTAGCACAGATACGCAGTATTTT
>TRBJ1-1|.|TRBD1|TRBV11-2
CASSLGTERTLMNTEAFF
TGTGCCAGCAGCCTAGGGACAGAGCGGACCTTAATGAACACTGAAGCTTTCTTT
>TRBJ1-1|few|.|TRBV15
CATSRGGNTEAFF
TGTGCCACCAGCAGAGGCGGGAACACTGAAGCTTTCTTT
>TRBJ2-5|.|.|TRBV20-1
CSASTLGQPQETQYF
TGCAGTGCTAGTACCTTGGGACAACCCCAAGAGACCCAGTACTTC
>TRBJ1-1|.|.|TRBV6-5
CASSYSGAGNTEAFF
TGTGCCAGCAGTTACTCAGGGGCGGGGAACACTGAAGCTTTCTTT
>TRBJ2-1|.|.|TRBV7-2
CASRQLAVDYNEQFF
TGTGCCAGCAGACAACTAGCAGTCGACTACAATGAGCAGTTCTTC
>TRBJ2-2|.|.|TRBV27
CASSFDRFGTGELFF
TGTGCCAGCAGTTTCGACAGGTTCGGCACCGGGGAGCTGTTTTTT
>TRBJ1-5|.|.|TRBV27
CASSLGQPALNQPQHF
TGTGCCAGCAGTTTAGGACAGCCTGCTCTTAATCAGCCCCAGCATTTT
>TRBJ2-5|.|.|TRBV15
CATSRAGETQYF
TGTGCCACCAGCAGAGCGGGGGAGACCCAGTACTTC
>TRBJ2-4|.|.|TRBV27
CASSLSMGLAKNIQYF
TGTGCCAGCAGTTTATCGATGGGGTTAGCCAAAAACATTCAGTACTTC
>TRBJ2-5|.|TRBD1|TRBV28
CASSYGTGVQETQYF
TGTGCCAGCAGTTACGGGACAGGGGTCCAAGAGACCCAGTACTTC
>TRBJ1-6|few|TRBD1|TRBV7-2
CASSLDEVGQVHF
TGTGCCAGCAGCTTAGATGAAGTAGGACAGGTCCACTTT
>TRBJ2-3|.|.|TRBV28
CASSAPGKATEDTQYF
TGTGCCAGCAGTGCCCCCGGGAAGGCCACGGAAGATACGCAGTATTTT
>TRBJ1-5|.|.|TRBV19
CASSVWGNQPQHF
TGTGCCAGTAGTGTGTGGGGTAATCAGCCCCAGCATTTT
>TRBJ2-2|few|TRBD2|TRBV5-1
CASSLQASGGTGELFF
TGCGCCAGCAGCTTGCAGGCCTCGGGGGGCACCGGGGAGCTGTTTTTT
>TRBJ2-2|few|.|TRBV6-5
CASSSQPRFTGELFF
TGTGCCAGCAGTTCCCAGCCGAGGTTCACCGGGGAGCTGTTTTTT
>TRBJ2-3|.|TRBD2|TRBV20-1
CSVPSGGADTQYF
TGCAGTGTCCCGAGCGGGGGAGCAGATACGCAGTATTTT
>TRBJ2-1|.|TRBD1|TRBV7-2
CASSSTGGFYNEQFF
TGTGCCAGCAGCTCGACAGGGGGCTTCTACAATGAGCAGTTCTTC
>TRBJ1-1|.|.|TRBV29-1
CSVDVYGGMNTEAFF
TGCAGCGTTGATGTCTACGGGGGAATGAACACTGAAGCTTTCTTT
>TRBJ2-5|.|.|TRBV5-1
CASSPGRGGEETQYF
TGCGCCAGCAGCCCCGGACGGGGCGGGGAAGAGACCCAGTACTTC
>TRBJ2-1|few|.|TRBV15
CATASGSPYNEQFF
TGTGCCACGGCGTCGGGGAGCCCCTACAATGAGCAGTTCTTC
>TRBJ1-4|.|.|TRBV29-1
CSVFIQGPTNEKLFF
TGCAGCGTTTTCATACAGGGCCCAACTAATGAAAAACTGTTTTTT
>TRBJ1-3|.|.|TRBV7-2
CASSAGTPNTIYF
TGTGCCAGCAGCGCCGGTACCCCCAACACCATATATTTT
>TRBJ2-3|.|TRBD1|TRBV18
CASSPGQRIDTQYF
TGTGCCAGCTCACCGGGACAGCGCATAGATACGCAGTATTTT
>TRBJ2-4|.|TRBD1|TRBV9
CASSVAGTANIQYF
TGTGCCAGCAGCGTAGCCGGGACAGCAAACATTCAGTACTTC
>TRBJ2-6|.|.|TRBV15
CATSSPRSLSGANVLTF
TGTGCCACCAGCAGCCCTCGATCCCTTTCTGGGGCCAACGTCCTGACTTTC
>TRBJ2-5|few|.|TRBV20-1
CSAPWRARGGSLETQYF
TGCAGTGCCCCATGGAGGGCCAGGGGCGGGAGCTTGGAGACCCAGTACTTC
>TRBJ1-5|.|.|TRBV19
CASRGQRNSNQPQHF
TGTGCCAGTAGAGGACAGCGAAATAGCAATCAGCCCCAGCATTTT
>TRBJ1-5|.|TRBD1|TRBV20-1
CSARDTGGAGNQPQHF
TGCAGTGCTAGGGACACAGGGGGCGCGGGCAATCAGCCCCAGCATTTT
>TRBJ2-7|.|TRBD1|TRBV19
CASSIGDSDYEQYF
TGTGCCAGTAGTATTGGGGACAGTGACTACGAGCAGTACTTC
>TRBJ2-1|.|.|TRBV20-1
CSARDPKGYNEQFF
TGCAGTGCTCGGGACCCCAAGGGTTACAATGAGCAGTTCTTC
>TRBJ2-3|.|TRBD1|TRBV12-3/TRBV12-4
CASSLVLTGVTDTQYF
TGTGCCAGCAGTTTGGTGTTGACAGGGGTCACAGATACGCAGTATTTT
>TRBJ2-1|.|.|TRBV20-1
CSEMSSYNEQFF
TGCAGCGAGATGAGCTCCTACAATGAGCAGTTCTTC
>TRBJ2-3|.|TRBD2|TRBV12-3/TRBV12-4
CASSPRSGSPDTQYF
TGTGCCAGCAGTCCTCGGAGCGGGAGTCCAGATACGCAGTATTTT
>TRBJ1-1|.|.|TRBV6-2/TRBV6-3
CASKDSNLYRRPMNTEAFF
TGTGCCAGCAAAGACAGCAACCTATACAGGCGACCTATGAACACTGAAGCTTTCTTT
>TRBJ2-1|few|TRBD2|TRBV19
CASSAQVSGSNEQFF
TGTGCCAGTTCCGCCCAAGTGAGCGGGAGTAATGAGCAGTTCTTC